This TCR beta chain is drawn from a study of T cell repertoires in cytomegalovirus infection. Broader study findings: Cumulative frequency of public TCR beta families picked out carriers of CMV plus the relevant HLA. Ex vivo, HLA-C-restricted CMV-specific TCR beta clonotypes prevailed over the rest of the response.

About this clonotype: Its target is unknown.

TCRdb ran MiXCR on the reads and lists one entry per CDR3 protein. The sample holds nearly 650,000 distinct CDR3 sequences, about 24% seen once. The clonotype comes from a human donor in good health (CMV status not recorded). Some clones in this sample may be carry-over from other donors' samples. The sample consisted of CD8+ T cells from PBMCs.

The CDR3 nucleotides are TGTGCCAGCACCGGGGACTCCACCTACGAGCAGTACTTC. This encodes CASTGDSTYEQYF. V and J are TRBV12-3 or TRBV12-4 and TRBJ2-7, with D perhaps matching TRBD2 (6 bases). V lost 7 bases, J lost 2 bases, and 12 bases lay in between. The CDR3 sequence is 13 residues long.